Following are 26 T cell receptor beta chains from one sample sequenced in a study of beta chain features in type 1 diabetes. Study-level findings and limits: In all four CD4+ subsets, TCRB CDR3 length was significantly, moderately reduced in type 1 diabetes.

These receptors have no identified antigens. As every portion of the isolated RNA was reverse transcribed, the sequencing read expressed TCRB transcripts. Repertoires were generated with immunoSEQ multiplex PCR, while TCRdb's copy carries only in-frame clones and drops some. The sample gives tens of thousands of clones, less than 75% of which show up once; about 2.2% is in the top ten. Sample: Tregs from blood. The receptors stem from a woman in her twenties or thirties with type 1 diabetes.

The chain uses TRBV29-1 and TRBJ1-2; 8 bases agree with TRBD1. The V gene's germline CDR1 is SQVTM and CDR2 ANQGSEA. The CDR3 sequence is 12 residues long. V shed 7 bases, J shed 8 bases, and the junction held 9 bases outside the gene matches. This chain's CDR3 is CSAQPGQEGYTF. CDR3 bases: TGCAGCGCCCAACCGGGACAGGAGGGCTACACCTTC.

A few counts support this clone. The chain employs TRBV4-1 and TRBJ1-1; the D is unclear. Germline assignment: CDR1 MGHRA and CDR2 YSYEKL. V was pared by 4 bases and J by 1 base, with 7 bases between. This CDR3 region has 13 residues. The DNA of the CDR3 is TGCGCCAGCAGCCCTCGACAGAACACTGAAGCTTTCTTT. Protein product: CASSPRQNTEAFF.

The chain employs TRBV20-1 and TRBJ2-7; TRBD1 might be the D (6 bases). Trimming left V 5 bases short and J 6 bases short, with 11 bases between. The length of the CDR3 is 11 residues. Germline CDR1 DFQATT, CDR2 SNEGSKA (reference sequence). This chain's CDR3 is CSAATGREQYF. The CDR3 DNA reads TGCAGTGCTGCTACAGGGCGCGAGCAGTACTTC.

This CDR3 reads CASSLVGAQPQHF. CDR3 in DNA: TGTGCCAGCAGCTTGGTGGGGGCCCAGCCCCAGCATTTT. The chain employs TRBV5-6 and TRBJ1-5; D possibly corresponds to TRBD1 (6 bases). Germline assignment: CDR1 SGHDT and CDR2 YYEEEE. This CDR3 spans 13 amino acids. Between the trimmed V and J ends, which lost 0 bases and 7 bases, there was a span of 8 bases. Looking up the rest from reference TRBV5-6 and TRBJ1-5 gives the full variable domain: DAGVTQSPTHLIKTRGQQVTLRCSPKSGHDTVSWYQQALGQGPQFIFQYYEEEERQRGNFPDRFSGHQFPNYSSELNVNALLLGDSALYLCASSLVGAQPQHFGDGTRLSIL.

CDR3 sequence reads: CASATGLAGQQFF. CDR3 nucleotides: TGTGCCAGCGCCACCGGACTAGCGGGACAGCAGTTCTTC. The chain joins TRBV27 to TRBJ2-1; 12 nucleotides align to TRBD2. CDR1 and CDR2 from the germline V gene are MNHEY and SMNVEV (reference sequence). With 8 bases clipped from V and 11 bases from J, the junction kept 7 bases outside the gene matches. The CDR3 loop spans 13 amino acids.

In this sample, this clone turned up a few times. The chain has TRBV7-2 and TRBJ1-2, with TRBD1 as a possible D gene (6 bases). The CDR3 has 17 residues. Germline assignment: CDR1 SGHTA and CDR2 FQGNSA. Trimming pared 5 bases from V and 4 bases from J, leaving 23 bases between. The CDR3 loop is CASSPPALQGLGYGYTF. CDR3 in DNA: TGTGCCAGCAGCCCTCCCGCCCTACAGGGTTTGGGCTATGGCTACACCTTC.

The J gene is TRBJ2-7, the V gene TRBV6-1, with TRBD1 matching 7 bases. Trimming took 5 bases from V and 3 from J; bases not matched to a gene: 7. There are 14 residues in the CDR3. Germline lookup yields CDR1 MNHNS and CDR2 SASEGT. DNA of the CDR3: TGTGCCAGCAGTCCCACAGGGGCCTACTACGAGCAGTACTTC. As protein: CASSPTGAYYEQYF.

This clone has only one observation. The chain uses TRBV5-8 and TRBJ2-1; 13 bases align to TRBD2. V dropped 4 bases and J dropped 9; count of bases not matched to a gene: 7. CDR3 length equals 15 residues. Germline V gene lookup returns CDR1 SGHTS and CDR2 YDEGEE. DNA for the CDR3: TGTGCCAGCAGCCTTGGACTAGCGGGAGCTCTTGAGCAGTTCTTC. It encodes CASSLGLAGALEQFF.

The sample holds a few counts of this clone. The rearrangement uses TRBV30 and TRBJ2-2; 9 bases align to TRBD2. J lost 4 bases, V lost 4 bases, and 4 bases had no gene match. There are 14 residues in the CDR3. From germline, CDR1 is GTSNPN and CDR2 SVGIG (reference sequence). CDR3 loop: CAWTGTSRTGELFF. Written as DNA, the CDR3 is TGTGCCTGGACCGGGACTAGCCGCACCGGGGAGCTGTTTTTT.

This clone has just one count. This chain connects TRBV10-1 to TRBJ2-2; the D is unclear. Germline V gives CDR1 WNHNN, CDR2 SYGVQD (reference sequence). V was pared by 3 bases and J by 4 bases, with 6 bases between. There are 13 residues in the CDR3. The CDR3: CASSDYSTGELFF. CDR3 nucleotide sequence: TGCGCCAGCAGTGACTACAGCACCGGGGAGCTGTTTTTT.

The genes are TRBV2 and TRBJ2-1; TRBD1 aligns across 8 bases. Germline values: CDR1 SNHLY, CDR2 FYNNEI. CDR3 size: 15 residues. J lost 4 bases, V lost 5 bases, and 7 bases had no gene match. The CDR3, as DNA: TGTGCCAGCAGTTCTTGGGACAGGATATACAATGAGCAGTTCTTC. It specifies CASSSWDRIYNEQFF.

The genes are TRBV14 and TRBJ2-3; a weak D match, TRBD2 (6 bases). This CDR3 has 16 residues. Per the germline V gene, CDR1 is SGHDN and CDR2 is FVKESK. The V gene lost 6 bases and the J gene lost 5 bases, with 21 bases spanning the gap. DNA for the CDR3: TGTGCCAGCAGTCGCCCGGGACTCGGGTGGGGAGATACGCAGTATTTT. It encodes CASSRPGLGWGDTQYF.

The chain is built from TRBV6-5 and TRBJ2-7, with 8 bases lining up with TRBD2. This CDR3 is 14 amino acids long. Per the germline V gene, CDR1 is MNHEY and CDR2 is SVGAGI. Unmatched junction bases numbered 5, after V lost 4 bases and J lost 3 bases. CDR3 in DNA: TGTGCCAGCAGTTCGCTAGCGGGTGGCTACGAGCAGTACTTC. It encodes CASSSLAGGYEQYF.

The CDR3 reads CASSLRGDEQYF. CDR3 DNA: TGTGCCAGCTCACTCAGGGGTGACGAGCAGTACTTC. The chain joins TRBV18 to TRBJ2-7, with a possible D match to TRBD1 (6 bases). Per germline, CDR1 KGHSH and CDR2 LQKENI. With 4 bases removed from V and 5 bases from J, the gap between germline ends came to 9 bases. This CDR3 has 12 amino acids.

This chain connects TRBV2 to TRBJ2-1; 12 nucleotides agree with TRBD2. This CDR3 comprises 15 residues. J gave up 9 bases and V 6 bases, and 9 bases lay outside the gene matches. Germline CDR1 reads SNHLY; CDR2 reads FYNNEI. The CDR3 DNA sequence: TGTGCCAGCAGAGCGACTAGCGGGAGAGGGGGTGAGCAGTTCTTC. Translated, it gives CASRATSGRGGEQFF.

This clone has a single count. This sequence joins TRBV5-4 and TRBJ2-5, with a tentative D call TRBD2 (6 bases). Germline assignment: CDR1 SGHNT and CDR2 YYREEE (reference sequence). The CDR3 extends over 14 amino acids. V gave up 3 bases and J gave up 1 base, with 10 bases separating them. The CDR3 nucleotides are TGTGCCAGCAGCTCGGGGGTACGCCAAGAGACCCAGTACTTC. Translating gives CASSSGVRQETQYF.

The chain combines TRBV7-9 with TRBJ2-5, with 9 bases lining up with TRBD2. CDR1 and CDR2 from the germline V gene are SEHNR and FQNEAQ (reference sequence). J was trimmed by 5 bases and V by 3 bases; bases with no gene match: 7. CDR3 size: 15 residues. The CDR3 region has the DNA TGTGCCAGCAGCTTCTGGACTAGCGCGGTGGAGACCCAGTACTTC. It specifies CASSFWTSAVETQYF.

The chain is built from TRBV11-2 and TRBJ1-3; D not certain. Germline V gene data show CDR1 as SGHAT and CDR2 as FQNNGV. This CDR3 is built from 14 residues. Trimming cost V 1 base and J 4 bases, with 8 bases left between them. In DNA, the CDR3 is TGTGCCAGCAGCTTAGCTTTGGAGGGAAACACCATATATTTT. Its protein product is CASSLALEGNTIYF.

The chain is built from TRBV5-1 and TRBJ1-1; D is possibly TRBD1 (5 bases). This CDR3 is 14 amino acids long. CDR1 SGHRS and CDR2 YFSETQ come from the germline V gene. The V end lost 4 bases, the J end lost 1 base, and 11 bases lay between the germline ends. Here the CDR3 reads CASSLGHPNTEAFF. The CDR3 DNA reads as TGCGCCAGCAGCCTAGGACACCCGAACACTGAAGCTTTCTTT.

The CDR3 is CASSPGQGNEQYF. In DNA form, the CDR3 reads TGTGCCAGCAGTCCCGGACAGGGCAACGAGCAGTACTTC. The V call is TRBV27, the J call TRBJ2-7; 8 nucleotides align to TRBD1. The CDR3 loop spans 13 amino acids. Germline V gene sequence: CDR1 MNHEY, CDR2 SMNVEV (reference sequence). The ends lost 5 bases at V and 5 bases at J; junction bases unmatched: 5.

Comments on this clone: The junction shows a germline mismatch at one end, possibly a read error. The J gene is TRBJ2-1, the V gene TRBV9; TRBD1 matches at 10 bases. The germline gives CDR1 SGDLS, CDR2 YYNGEE. This CDR3 is built from 16 residues. This CDR3 reads CASTVGTGQGLNEQFF. As DNA, the CDR3 is TGTGCCAGCACCGTAGGTACGGGACAGGGGTTGAATGAGCAGTTCTTC.

This clone has just a few counts. The rearrangement links TRBV11-1 to TRBJ2-2; no clear D. The CDR3 is 16 residues long. From germline, CDR1 is SGHAT and CDR2 FQDESV (reference sequence). Trimming took off 3 bases at V and 3 bases at J, with 14 bases between the two ends. CDR3 nucleotide sequence: TGTGCCAGCAGCTTGAGGCAAACCCAGCACACCGGGGAGCTGTTTTTT. As protein: CASSLRQTQHTGELFF.

The rearrangement links TRBV29-1 to TRBJ2-1, with 7 positions matching TRBD1. This CDR3 comprises 11 residues. Germline loops: CDR1 SQVTM, CDR2 ANQGSEA. After removal of 3 bases from V and 10 bases from J, the junction contained 3 bases not matched to a gene. Written as DNA, the CDR3 is TGCAGCGTTGACAGGGGGTGGGAGCAGTTCTTC. Its protein product is CSVDRGWEQFF.

This chain's CDR3 is CSVGQSQETQYF. As DNA, the CDR3 is TGCAGCGTGGGACAGAGCCAAGAGACCCAGTACTTC. The V gene is TRBV29-1, the J gene TRBJ2-5; 7 nucleotides align to TRBD1. Germline V gene data show CDR1 as SQVTM and CDR2 as ANQGSEA. The CDR3 extends over 12 amino acids. The junction had 2 bases not matched to a gene; V was cut back by 6 bases and J by 1 base.

V usage is TRBV5-1 and J usage is TRBJ2-1, with TRBD2 identical over 8 bases. The CDR3 is 14 residues long. After removal of 4 bases from V and 9 bases from J, the junction contained 9 bases not matched to a gene. Per the germline V gene, CDR1 is SGHRS and CDR2 is YFSETQ. CDR3 amino acids: CASSPTSGSGEQFF. The CDR3 DNA is TGCGCCAGCAGCCCTACCAGCGGGAGCGGTGAGCAGTTCTTC.

The genes are TRBV14 and TRBJ2-7; 12 bases agree with TRBD2. CDR3 size: 14 residues. Germline CDR1 and CDR2: SGHDN and FVKESK. The V and J ends lost 1 base and 6 bases, in that order; junction bases with no gene match: 1. The CDR3 here is CASSQVLAGGEQYF. The CDR3 nucleotides read TGTGCCAGCAGCCAAGTACTAGCGGGAGGCGAGCAGTACTTC.